This TCR beta chain was identified during a study of CD8 T cells in Susac syndrome (dated by TCRdb to the late 2010s). About the study as a whole: Repertoire sequencing was used to test whether CD8+ T cell activation and differentiation in Susac syndrome was antigen driven. CD8+ T cell repertoire clonality was compared between around eleven healthy donors, approximately 14 Susac syndrome patients and roughly 15 multiple sclerosis patients. What the authors observed across the whole study: The study acknowledged that relatively few individuals were included in the TCR sequencing and HLA analysis.

RNA was extracted using the RNeasy kit, and roughly 0.5 to 1 microgram was reverse transcribed with random hexamers. The immunoSEQ multiplex PCR assay, covering 54 Vbeta and 13 Jbeta segments, was used to amplify TCR beta CDR3 regions. Bias from PCR amplification was corrected by using a synthetic template baseline for primer optimization and for computational correction. The paper's processing steps were these. Reads were annotated to V, D and J genes per IMGT and analyzed with immunoSEQ Analyzer, keeping only productive sequences. Clonality was computed as one minus Shannon entropy normalized by log2 of the number of productive unique sequences. Public and private clones were assessed among the 100 most prevalent clones of each patient and control. Clones were defined as Susac-specific if absent from the healthy and MS cohorts, from 1052 published viral clones and from other ImmuneACCESS disease sequences. TCRdb reanalyzed the raw reads on its own, using fastp at Q25 for trimming and MiXCR for clone calling, and kept in-frame beta chains. Rows matching on CDR3 protein sequence are summarized as one entry with the most common DNA and genes. TCRdb, rather than the study authors, made the V and J calls. The sample contains more than 65,000 distinct CDR3 sequences, around 95% of them found a single time. The ten largest clones capture 0.56% of the sample.

Peripheral blood CD8+ and CD4+ T cells from healthy donors, Susac syndrome patients and multiple sclerosis patients were profiled by high-throughput TCR beta sequencing. Multiple sclerosis controls were treatment-naive patients with stable or active relapsing-remitting disease fulfilling revised McDonald criteria. Bulk CD8+ and CD4+ T cells were purified magnetically by negative isolation, whereas CD8+ TEMRA cells were enriched by FACS. Blood was drawn into EDTA tubes, processed within 24 hours, and PBMCs were isolated by density gradient centrifugation. PBMCs intended for TCR sequencing were cryopreserved in liquid nitrogen and were subsequently thawed in a 37 degrees C water bath. A purity of at least 90% was achieved for sorted or isolated CD4+, CD8+ and CD8+ TEMRA cells. This clonotype is a singleton in its sample. The target of this receptor is not known. No quality values exist for individual bases; no much larger clone is one base distant. A solitary read yields weak support.

Sample: CD8+ T cells from PBMCs. The TCR was taken from a human donor with multiple sclerosis.

The nucleotide sequence is given as TGTGCCAGCAGTCTAAGGACAACCATGGATACGCAGTATTTT. The resulting protein is CASSLRTTMDTQYF. The rearranged chain carries TRBV27 and TRBJ2-3; matching of 5 bases hints at TRBD1 as the D gene. The cysteine opens and the phenylalanine closes a CDR3 of 14 amino acids. Only the CDR3 DNA stays, 42 bases, in frame from base 1. Sequences MNHEY (CDR1) and SMNVEV (CDR2) are obtained from the germline V gene (reference sequence). Trimming at the junction amounts to 5 bases on V and 6 bases on J, and the germline ends lie 15 bases apart.